This paragraph reports one T cell receptor (beta chain). The antigen it binds to is not known. No base-level quality is on record; no much larger clone is a single base apart. A single peripheral blood draw of around 0.11 L on average was collected from each donor into heparinised tubes. Using a panel that included CD45RO, CCR7, CD25, CD127, CD95 and CD27, naive, central memory, regulatory and stem cell-like memory CD4+ T cells were sorted on a BD FACSAria II. A purity above 98% was achieved for all sorted populations. PBMCs were isolated immediately by Lymphoprep density gradient centrifugation and stained directly without culture. So that batch effects would be minimized, each experiment stained and sorted samples in pairs, pairing one healthy donor with one patient. All of the isolated RNA was reverse transcribed with the High Capacity cDNA Reverse Transcription Kit, so expressed TCRB transcripts were sequenced. Deep immunoSEQ sequencing was applied to naive, central memory and regulatory T cell samples, giving an average of approximately 3.8 million total reads per sample. Sorted cells were lysed in RLT buffer, and RNA was extracted using DNase-treated RNeasy Micro or Mini kits according to cell number. Each cell subset was processed on its own to prevent cross-contamination, while patient and healthy donor samples were processed together. TCRB sequences were amplified from cDNA with the immunoSEQ multiplex PCR, producing 87-bp fragments spanning the CDR3 region. The amplicons were sequenced using the Illumina HiSeq platform. The source study handled its data this way. PCR bias was corrected computationally using synthetic template baselines, and reads within Hamming distance 2 were collapsed, with unmergeable singletons discarded. By aligning reads against IMGT, V, D and J genes, CDR3 length, and insertions or deletions at six rearrangement sites were assigned. Within each subset, clonotype counts were normalized to sorted cell number, after which true diversity and Gini coefficients were computed with the tcR R package. The overlap coefficient, calculated on TCRB nucleotide sequences, was used to measure repertoire sharing. Out-of-frame TCRB sequences from naive cells were analyzed to stand in for the pre-selection repertoire. Imported from immuneACCESS, the table was reduced by TCRdb to in-frame sequences with V and J called. These copies leave out some clones; in studies compared against another copy, an unresolved V gene accounts for under half, and the cause of the remainder is not known. The DNA was the basis for D and trimming; V, J and clone size are from that table. This sample holds some 410,000 clones; over 11% were observed only once. Jointly, the top ten make up roughly 0.035% of the sample.

This sample is part of a study of beta chain features in type 1 diabetes (dated by TCRdb to between 2017 and 2018). Regarding the study in general: Patients and healthy donors did not differ in mean age, gender distribution, total cell number or subset yield. A total of approximately 100 million sorted cells were examined across all samples, and the number of cells per subset was strongly correlated with RNA yield. The study compared the TCRB repertoires of sorted circulating CD4+ T cell subsets in recently diagnosed type 1 diabetes patients with those in matched healthy donors. Regulatory and stem cell-like memory subsets were isolated from only 8 patients and about eight healthy donors, whereas naive and central memory subsets came from all 30 or so donors. Study-wide conclusions, independent of this receptor: Because cDNA rather than genomic DNA was sequenced, highly expressing activated cells could have been over-represented, although no difference in activation and CD3 levels was found between groups. Because the HLA sub-analyses included only small numbers of individuals, any influence of HLA type on TCRB rearrangement was left unresolved. At VDJ recombination sites, patients with type 1 diabetes made fewer insertions and deleted more nucleotides, a pattern implying thymic rearrangement abnormalities. PCR may preferentially amplify shorter templates, but because patient and control samples were amplified and corrected together, any resulting skew would affect both groups equally. Naive, central memory and regulatory TCRB repertoires appeared to be more similar among patients than among healthy donors. In all four CD4+ subsets, TCRB CDR3 length was moderately but significantly shorter in type 1 diabetes patients.

The CDR3 numbers 15 residues from cysteine through phenylalanine. Here the CDR3 DNA is all that survives: 45 bases in frame from base 1. From the germline V gene, CDR1 is SGDLS and CDR2 is YYNGEE. Trimming accounts for 0 bases at V and 9 bases at J, while the number of junction bases matched to no gene is 2. This clonotype was sampled from a man younger than 45 in good health. Rearrangement joined TRBV9 to TRBJ1-6, with 11 middle bases fitting TRBD1. Specimen: naive CD4+ T cells from blood. Sample cell subset or site, as interpreted from the label and publication: true naive CD4+ T cells. The sequenced DNA is TGTGCCAGCAGCGTAGGCGGGACAGGGGGTTCACCCCTCCACTTT. Its translation reads: CASSVGGTGGSPLHF.